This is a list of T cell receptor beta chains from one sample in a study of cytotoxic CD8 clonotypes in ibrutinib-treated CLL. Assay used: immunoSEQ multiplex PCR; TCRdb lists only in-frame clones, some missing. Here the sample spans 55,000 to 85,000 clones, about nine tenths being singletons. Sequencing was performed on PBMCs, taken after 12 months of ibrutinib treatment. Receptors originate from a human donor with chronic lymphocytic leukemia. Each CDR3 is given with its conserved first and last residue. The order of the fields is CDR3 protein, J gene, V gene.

CDR3 protein: CASSLTGEEAFF
J gene: TRBJ1-1
V gene: TRBV7-8

CDR3 protein: CASSSGTDTQYF
J gene: TRBJ2-3
V gene: TRBV13

CDR3 protein: CASSWGTSGSYEQYF
J gene: TRBJ2-7
V gene: TRBV5-1

CDR3 protein: CASSEPDRQTYEQYF
J gene: TRBJ2-7
V gene: TRBV25-1

CDR3 protein: CASSQDLTVTRGGYTF
J gene: TRBJ1-2
V gene: TRBV4-1

CDR3 protein: CASSFQGGPYDEQYF
J gene: TRBJ2-7
V gene: TRBV7-2

CDR3 protein: CASGGWNEQFF
J gene: TRBJ2-1
V gene: TRBV5-8

CDR3 protein: CASSLVSRSDTQYF
J gene: TRBJ2-3
V gene: TRBV11-3

CDR3 protein: CASSTYNEQFF
J gene: TRBJ2-1
V gene: TRBV27

CDR3 protein: CASSTGQGVQYGYTF
J gene: TRBJ1-2
V gene: TRBV5-4

CDR3 protein: CASSVQGPTNYGYTF
J gene: TRBJ1-2
V gene: TRBV30

CDR3 protein: CASSLTRAVYEQYF
J gene: TRBJ2-7
V gene: TRBV11-2

CDR3 protein: CAWRGAYYEQYF
J gene: TRBJ2-7
V gene: TRBV30

CDR3 protein: CATSEGRLAGTGELFF
J gene: TRBJ2-2
V gene: TRBV15

CDR3 protein: CASSRTGLNTEAFF
J gene: TRBJ1-1
V gene: TRBV9

CDR3 protein: CASGLVAVAGPNTGELFF
J gene: TRBJ2-2
V gene: TRBV12-5

CDR3 protein: CASSLDRAGEQYF
J gene: TRBJ2-7
V gene: TRBV7-2

CDR3 protein: CASSLGAGIDTQYF
J gene: TRBJ2-3
V gene: TRBV7-2

CDR3 protein: CASSLAGLLNTEAFF
J gene: TRBJ1-1
V gene: TRBV7-8

CDR3 protein: CASSMDINTEAFF
J gene: TRBJ1-1
V gene: TRBV19

CDR3 protein: CASSSSGTLATNEKLFF
J gene: TRBJ1-4
V gene: TRBV5-1

CDR3 protein: CASSSYLDPPYNEQFF
J gene: TRBJ2-1
V gene: TRBV7-2

CDR3 protein: CSATGPYEQYF
J gene: TRBJ2-7
V gene: TRBV20-1

CDR3 protein: CASSPRSPAGQGGNTEAFF
J gene: TRBJ1-1
V gene: TRBV18

CDR3 protein: CASSPDRGFGGEQFF
J gene: TRBJ2-1
V gene: TRBV5-1

CDR3 protein: CASSSPLQGRSYNEQFF
J gene: TRBJ2-1
V gene: TRBV28

CDR3 protein: CASSPPTGTYTGELFF
J gene: TRBJ2-2
V gene: TRBV9

CDR3 protein: CASSPDRGYAAGELFF
J gene: TRBJ2-2
V gene: TRBV18

CDR3 protein: CASSLGELTGANVLTF
J gene: TRBJ2-6
V gene: TRBV27